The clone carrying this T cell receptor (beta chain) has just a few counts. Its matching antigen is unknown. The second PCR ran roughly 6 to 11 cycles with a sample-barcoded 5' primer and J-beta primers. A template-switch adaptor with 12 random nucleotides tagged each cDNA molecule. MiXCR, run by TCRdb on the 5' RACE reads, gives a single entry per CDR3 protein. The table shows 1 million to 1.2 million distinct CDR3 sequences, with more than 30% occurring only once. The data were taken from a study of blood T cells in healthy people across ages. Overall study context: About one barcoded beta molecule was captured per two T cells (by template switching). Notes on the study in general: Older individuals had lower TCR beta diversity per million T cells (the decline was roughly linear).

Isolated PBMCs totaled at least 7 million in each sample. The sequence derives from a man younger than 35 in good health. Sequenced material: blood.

The CDR3, as DNA: TGTGCCAGCAGCTTAGCTGCCGAGGTCTACAATGAGCAGTTCTTC. It is translated as CASSLAAEVYNEQFF. V is TRBV7-9 and J is TRBJ2-1, with D unresolved. The CDR3 is made up of 15 amino acids. Trimming pared 0 bases from V and 3 bases from J, leaving 9 bases between. Looked up from germline, CDR1 is SEHNR and CDR2 is FQNEAQ (reference sequence).